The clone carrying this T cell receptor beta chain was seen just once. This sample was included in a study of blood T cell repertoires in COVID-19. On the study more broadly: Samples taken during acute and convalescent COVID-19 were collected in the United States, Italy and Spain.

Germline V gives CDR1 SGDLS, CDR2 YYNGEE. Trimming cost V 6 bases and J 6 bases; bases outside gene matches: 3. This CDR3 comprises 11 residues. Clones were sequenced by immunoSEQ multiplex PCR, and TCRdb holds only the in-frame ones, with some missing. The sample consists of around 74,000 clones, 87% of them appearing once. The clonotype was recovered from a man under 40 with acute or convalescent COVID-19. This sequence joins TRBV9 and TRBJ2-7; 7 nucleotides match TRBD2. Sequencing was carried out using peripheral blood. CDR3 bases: TGTGCCAGCAAGCGGGGTTGCGAGCAGTACTTC. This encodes CASKRGCEQYF.